These 6 T cell receptor beta chains were sequenced from one sample in a study of T-cell memory formation after mild COVID-19. One entry per CDR3 protein results from TCRdb running MiXCR on the 5' RACE reads. This sample has tens of thousands of distinct CDR3 sequences; 9.5% to 15% occur once, and the top ten carry 41%. Material for sequencing was PBMCs or a T cell subset sorted from them (not recorded which). The receptors originated from a man aged 18 to 29 who had mild COVID-19 (a few samples of this study predate the infection). Cell type and time point are not known.

The chain uses TRBV6-5 and TRBJ2-5; D remains ambiguous. Looked up from germline, CDR1 is MNHEY and CDR2 is SVGAGI. This CDR3 region has 16 residues. V lost 4 bases and J lost 1, with 16 bases in between. The CDR3 spells CASSFSTQPAQETQYF. Written as DNA, the CDR3 is TGTGCCAGCAGTTTTTCGACCCAGCCAGCCCAAGAGACCCAGTACTTC.

The CDR3 region has the DNA TGCGCCAGCAGCCAAGCGGGGGACGGTGAGCAGTTCTTC. This translates into CASSQAGDGEQFF. V gene TRBV4-1 combines with J gene TRBJ2-1; TRBD2 might be the D (6 bases). The CDR3 totals 13 residues. V lost 1 base and J 9 bases, leaving 10 bases between the germline ends. Germline CDR1 MGHRA, CDR2 YSYEKL.

V gene TRBV7-3 combines with J gene TRBJ2-7; D might be TRBD1 or TRBD2, each matching 5 bases. The CDR3 has 15 residues. Germline CDR1 SGHTA, CDR2 FQGTGA. Trimming stripped 5 bases from V and 2 bases from J, with 16 bases between. The CDR3 region is CASSAFPGTAYEQYF. The DNA of the CDR3 is TGTGCCAGCAGCGCTTTTCCGGGGACCGCCTACGAGCAGTACTTC.

DNA of the CDR3: TGCAGTGCTGCCCCACACATACTAGGGAGAGAGACCCAGTACTTC. Its translation: CSAAPHILGRETQYF. This rearrangement joins TRBV20-1 to TRBJ2-5; D is perhaps TRBD2 (5 bases). The CDR3 spans 15 residues. V was clipped by 5 bases and J by 4 bases, with 20 bases between them. CDR1 and CDR2 from the germline V gene are DFQATT and SNEGSKA (reference sequence).

This clonotype was counted a few times. The genes are TRBV11-2 and TRBJ2-4, with D maybe TRBD2 (5 bases). Between the trimmed V and J ends, which lost 3 bases and 11 bases, there was a span of 11 bases. The germline CDR1 and CDR2 sequences are SGHAT and FQNNGV. CDR3 length equals 12 residues. DNA of the CDR3: TGTGCCAGCAGCTTTAGTCTGGGAGTTCAGTACTTC. This encodes CASSFSLGVQYF.

The chain joins TRBV5-1 to TRBJ2-1; D gene unclear. V was clipped by 0 bases and J by 5 bases, with 9 bases between them. The CDR3 runs 14 residues. Per germline, CDR1 SGHRS and CDR2 YFSETQ. As DNA, the CDR3 is TGCGCCAGCAGCTTGGAAGGCCTAGACAATGAGCAGTTCTTC. Its protein is CASSLEGLDNEQFF.